This is a list of T cell receptor beta chains from one sample in a study of beta chain features in type 1 diabetes. Assay used: immunoSEQ multiplex PCR; TCRdb lists only in-frame clones, some missing. Of about 22,000 clones in the sample, more than 45% were seen once. What was sequenced was stem cell memory CD4+ T cells from blood. Receptor source: a man aged 18 to 30 with type 1 diabetes. The CDR3 runs from the conserved cysteine through the conserved F or W. The D gene is left open where the match is weak. Clone size is given for some rows only: seen once, a few or many times, or a class if the clone is expanded.

TRBJ2-7 TRBV4-3 18 TRBD1 few TGCGCCAGCAGCCGCAAGAGGCACCGGGACAGAATCCCCTACGAGCAGTACTTC CASSRKRHRDRIPYEQYF
TRBJ2-2 TRBV30 13 - - TGTGCCTGGAGTGATAGGGGCACCGGGGAGCTGTTTTTT CAWSDRGTGELFF
TRBJ1-1 TRBV2 13 TRBD1 few TGTGCCAGCAGCGGGACAGGGAAGACTGAAGCTTTCTTT CASSGTGKTEAFF
TRBJ2-1 TRBV5-4 17 - - TGTGCCAGCAGCCCCGGGGGAGGGACAGGATTCTACAATGAGCAGTTCTTC CASSPGGGTGFYNEQFF
TRBJ1-5 TRBV2 15 - - TGTGCCAGCAGGCCAGGGTCGGTTAAGGTTCAGCCCCAGCATTTT CASRPGSVKVQPQHF
TRBJ1-2 TRBV7-2 14 - - TGTGCCATCACGAGGAGGGGAGACTACTATGGCTACACCTTC CAITRRGDYYGYTF
TRBJ2-1 TRBV18 15 TRBD1 once TGTGCCAGCTCCCCCGGGACAGTAACCTACAATGAGCAGTTCTTC CASSPGTVTYNEQFF
TRBJ2-1 TRBV7-9 13 TRBD1 medium-sized TGTGCCAGTACCGGGACAGCCTACAATGAGCAGTTCTTC CASTGTAYNEQFF
TRBJ2-1 TRBV14 16 TRBD2 few TGTGCCAGCAGCCATGGGGCTAGCGGGAATGGTTTTGAGCAGTTCTTC CASSHGASGNGFEQFF
TRBJ1-2 TRBV4-3 12 - few TGCGCCAGCAGCCAAGATCGGGGGGGCTACACCTTC CASSQDRGGYTF
TRBJ1-2 TRBV30 16 - - TGTGCCTGGAGTGTATTGACAGGTCTTTCGGGCTATGGCTACACCTTC CAWSVLTGLSGYGYTF
TRBJ2-1 TRBV7-2 15 TRBD2 - TGTGCCAGCAGCTCAGAGACTAGCGGGGGGCGGGAGCAGTTCTTC CASSSETSGGREQFF
TRBJ2-3 TRBV18 14 - - TGTGCCAGCTCACTAACAGGGAGCACAGATACGCAGTATTTT CASSLTGSTDTQYF
TRBJ1-1 TRBV19 13 - few TGTGCCAGTAACAGTCGCGTAAACACTGAAGCTTTCTTT CASNSRVNTEAFF
TRBJ1-5 TRBV5-1 14 - - TGCGCCAGCAGCTTGGGGCAGTCCAATCAGCCCCAGCATTTT CASSLGQSNQPQHF
TRBJ2-3 TRBV30 14 - - TGTGCCTGGAGTGGGGCCCGATTGGTAGATACGCAGTATTTT CAWSGARLVDTQYF
TRBJ2-5 TRBV27 19 - - TGTGCCAGCAGTCAGCGCGCCCTGGGACTGGGTGAAACGCAAGAGACCCAGTACTTC CASSQRALGLGETQETQYF
TRBJ2-1 TRBV30 14 TRBD1 few TGTGCCTGGAGTGTACTGATCCGGACAGGGGTTCAGTTCTTC CAWSVLIRTGVQFF
TRBJ1-5 TRBV18 13 - - TGTGCCAGCTCACATAGCTTTTCCCCAGCCCAGCATTTT CASSHSFSPAQHF
TRBJ2-1 TRBV2 15 TRBD2 - TGTGCCAGCAGTGAGACTAGCGGGGCCGGATATGAGCAGTTCTTC CASSETSGAGYEQFF
TRBJ2-1 TRBV6-1 14 TRBD2 - TGTGCCAGCAGACTAGCGGATCCCTACAATGAGCAGTTCTTC CASRLADPYNEQFF
TRBJ1-3 TRBV27 13 TRBD1 few TGTGCCAGCAGTTCAGGGGGCGAGAACACCATATATTTT CASSSGGENTIYF